Presented here are 8 T cell receptor beta chains from one specimen sequenced in a study of coeliac disease. Produced via immunoSEQ multiplex PCR; TCRdb's table is partial and in-frame only. The sample has 5,500 to 7,000 clones, approximately 64% seen once; the top ten hold under 8.5%. Material: lamina propria lymphocytes from the gut. Receptors were obtained from a man aged 45 to 65 with active celiac disease.

This rearrangement joins TRBV10-2 to TRBJ1-1, with unresolved D. Deletions cut 7 bases from V and 9 bases from J, with 18 bases between. Germline V gene data show CDR1 as WSHSY and CDR2 as SAAADI. This CDR3 spans 13 amino acids. As DNA, the CDR3 is TGCGCCAGCACCTCAGGCGAAGGCAGACAAGCTTTCTTT. Translated: CASTSGEGRQAFF.

The chain is built from TRBV15 and TRBJ1-4; weak D call: TRBD1 (5 bases). The V and J ends lost 0 bases and 12 bases respectively, with 14 bases between them. This CDR3 comprises 14 residues. Germline V gives CDR1 LNHNV, CDR2 YYDKDF (reference sequence). The CDR3 spells CATSRDMAGEELFF. CDR3 in DNA: TGTGCCACCAGCAGAGATATGGCGGGGGAAGAACTGTTTTTT. Full variable domain (outside the CDR3, taken from reference TRBV15 and TRBJ1-4): DAMVIQNPRYQVTQFGKPVTLSCSQTLNHNVMYWYQQKSSQAPKLLFHYYDKDFNNEADTPDNFQSRRPNTSFCFLDIRSPGLGDTAMYLCATSRDMAGEELFFGSGTQLSVL.

This clone was counted once. An end of the junction does not agree with germline; a read error may underlie this. The rearrangement uses TRBV7-9 and TRBJ2-7; TRBD2 matches at 8 bases. The CDR3 contains 15 residues. CDR1 SEHNR and CDR2 FQNEAQ come from the germline V gene (reference sequence). The CDR3 DNA reads TGTGTCAGCAGCTTCGGCGGGGGGCTCTCCTACGAGCAGTACTTC. This sequence encodes CVSSFGGGLSYEQYF.

A remark on this clone: A junction end diverges from the germline sequence, so it may reflect a read error. The chain combines TRBV14 with TRBJ1-2; 8 bases agree with TRBD1. The germline V gene has CDR1 SGHDN and CDR2 FVKESK. The CDR3 has 16 residues. CDR3 residues: CASSQGGQVRGDGYAF. DNA for the CDR3: TGTGCCAGCAGCCAAGGGGGACAGGTGCGAGGGGATGGCTACGCCTTC.

This clone was counted a few times. V gene TRBV5-1 combines with J gene TRBJ2-1, with unresolved D. This CDR3 comprises 16 residues. CDR1 SGHRS and CDR2 YFSETQ come from the germline V gene. Trimming removed 4 bases from V and 0 bases from J, with 14 bases in between. The CDR3 nucleotides are TGCGCCAGCAGCCACGACCTGGAGAGCTCCTACAATGAGCAGTTCTTC. This encodes CASSHDLESSYNEQFF.

A single count supports this clone. This chain joins TRBV4-1 and TRBJ1-2; TRBD1 might be the D (5 bases). The CDR3 sequence is 15 residues long. The V and J ends lost 6 bases and 6 bases respectively, with 20 bases between them. The germline V gene encodes CDR1 MGHRA and CDR2 YSYEKL. CDR3 sequence (DNA): TGCGCCAGCAGTTCCGAATCAGGGTTTGACGATGGCTACACCTTC. Protein sequence: CASSSESGFDDGYTF.

This clone was observed a handful of times. The rearrangement joins TRBV2 to TRBJ1-2; 8 bases are shared with TRBD1. Germline lookup yields CDR1 SNHLY and CDR2 FYNNEI. The ends lost 10 bases at V and 5 bases at J; junction bases unmatched: 9. The CDR3 spans 13 residues. The CDR3 coding sequence is TGTGCCAACCTGGATCAGGGGGCATATGGCTACACCTTC. Its translation: CANLDQGAYGYTF. The full variable domain, with the rest looked up from reference TRBV2 and TRBJ1-2, is EPEVTQTPSHQVTQMGQEVILRCVPISNHLYFYWYRQILGQKVEFLVSFYNNEISEKSEIFDDQFSVERPDGSNFTLKIRSTKLEDSAMYFCANLDQGAYGYTFGSGTRLTVV.

The J gene is TRBJ1-1, the V gene TRBV9; 7 bases agree with TRBD1. Germline V gives CDR1 SGDLS, CDR2 YYNGEE. This CDR3 region has 15 residues. The V segment lost 4 bases and the J segment 5 bases; nucleotides outside the gene matches: 11. The CDR3 reads CASSLLPGGRTEAFF. The CDR3 DNA sequence: TGTGCCAGCAGCTTACTCCCAGGGGGTAGGACTGAAGCTTTCTTT.